This T cell receptor beta chain was observed in a study of beta chain features in type 1 diabetes. Findings of the study overall: PCR might favor shorter templates, equally in patients and controls. For Type 1 diabetes patients, all four CD4+ subsets carried TCRB CDR3s that were moderately but significantly shorter.

The J segment lost 8 bases and the V segment lost 4 bases, leaving 5 bases of the junction unmatched. CDR3 size: 15 residues. Germline V gene sequence: CDR1 MNHEY, CDR2 SMNVEV (reference sequence). The authors reverse transcribed all of the isolated RNA, so sequencing captured expressed TCRB transcripts. Measured with immunoSEQ multiplex PCR; TCRdb has only the in-frame clones, and not every one. The table lists some 330,000 clones, over 10% of them singletons. In regard to this clone: What it recognizes is unknown.

V gene TRBV27 combines with J gene TRBJ2-1; TRBD2 aligns across 13 bases. The sample comprised naive CD4+ T cells from blood. This TCR derives from a woman in her late teens or twenties with type 1 diabetes. The CDR3 loop reads CASSSGLAGRDEQFF. The DNA of the CDR3 is TGTGCCAGCAGTTCGGGACTAGCGGGAAGGGATGAGCAGTTCTTC.